Following are 2 T cell receptor beta chains from one sample sequenced in a study of cytomegalovirus exposure and HLA in healthy donors. This PCR relied on a set of 60 Vbeta primers and 13 Jbeta primers. The data were produced by immunoSEQ multiplex PCR, yet TCRdb's version contains in-frame clones alone and is incomplete. In the table there are approximately 190,000 clones, more than 65% of which are singletons. Sequenced input: PBMCs. These receptors came from a man aged 45 to 65 in good health and CMV-seronegative.

This clone has a single count. The CDR3, as DNA: TGCGCCAGCAGCGAGACTAGCGGGGCGGCAGATACGCAGTATTTT. Protein sequence: CASSETSGAADTQYF. The chain is built from TRBV5-1 and TRBJ2-3; TRBD2 matches at 11 bases. V shed 4 bases and J 4 bases; nucleotides not matched to a gene: 5. CDR1 SGHRS and CDR2 YFSETQ come from the germline V gene. CDR3 length: 15 amino acids.

The chain links TRBV7-8 to TRBJ1-1, with D perhaps matching TRBD1 (5 bases). CDR3 size: 17 residues. Trimming stripped 4 bases from V and 0 bases from J, with 18 bases between. The germline V gene encodes CDR1 SGHVS and CDR2 FQNEAQ. In DNA form, the CDR3 reads TGTGCCAGCAGCTATCCTAGGAGGGGAACCATGAACACTGAAGCTTTCTTT. Encoded protein: CASSYPRRGTMNTEAFF.